One sample yielded the 17 T cell receptor beta chains listed below, sequenced in a study of cytomegalovirus exposure and HLA in healthy donors. Primers: 60 Vbeta forward and 13 Jbeta reverse. Clones were read by immunoSEQ multiplex PCR, and TCRdb kept only the in-frame ones, dropping some. Found here are roughly 60,000 clones; the top ten clones hold approximately 4%. Material: PBMCs. These receptors were collected from a woman under 30 in good health and CMV-seronegative.

The chain carries TRBV6-1 and TRBJ1-1; D is possibly TRBD1 (6 bases). CDR1 is MNHNS and CDR2 is SASEGT in the germline V gene. Trimming cost V 6 bases and J 3 bases, with 14 bases left between them. The CDR3 has 14 amino acids. The CDR3 region is CASSQTGWYTEAFF. The CDR3, as DNA: TGTGCCAGCAGCCAAACAGGGTGGTACACTGAAGCTTTCTTT.

The gene calls are TRBV13 and TRBJ1-3, with a weak D call TRBD1 (6 bases). This CDR3 is built from 13 residues. V lost 3 bases and J lost 10, with 13 bases in between. Germline CDR1 and CDR2: PRHDT and FYEKMQ (reference sequence). The CDR3 protein is CASSFLEGGTIYF. The CDR3 DNA reads as TGTGCCAGCAGCTTTCTTGAGGGGGGGACCATATATTTT.

The V gene is TRBV18, the J gene TRBJ2-4; D is uncertain. The CDR3 sequence is 14 residues long. Trimming stripped 2 bases from V and 0 bases from J, with 5 bases between. In germline, CDR1 is KGHSH, CDR2 LQKENI. This CDR3 reads CASSPNQAKNIQYF. CDR3 bases: TGTGCCAGCTCACCAAATCAAGCCAAAAACATTCAGTACTTC. Filled out from reference TRBV18 and TRBJ2-4, the complete variable domain reads NAGVMQNPRHLVRRRGQEARLRCSPMKGHSHVYWYRQLPEEGLKFMVYLQKENIIDESGMPKERFSAEFPKEGPSILRIQQVVRGDSAAYFCASSPNQAKNIQYFGAGTRLSVL.

This chain uses TRBV2 with TRBJ2-5; TRBD1 agrees at 8 bases. The CDR3 spans 12 residues. Germline V CDR1 and CDR2: SNHLY, FYNNEI. V dropped 6 bases and J dropped 4; count of bases not matched to a gene: 1. CDR3 nucleotide sequence: TGTGCCAGCAGCGGACAGGGAGAGACCCAGTACTTC. Translated: CASSGQGETQYF.

The chain employs TRBV18 and TRBJ2-6; D call uncertain. The germline V and J ends were trimmed by 3 bases and 0 bases, with 12 bases remaining between them. The germline CDR1 and CDR2 sequences are KGHSH and LQKENI. This CDR3 region has 17 residues. The CDR3 sequence: CASSPPTSSSGANVLTF. CDR3 sequence (DNA): TGTGCCAGCTCACCCCCGACTTCTTCCTCTGGGGCCAACGTCCTGACTTTC.

The chain is built from TRBV25-1 and TRBJ2-7; D perhaps matches TRBD1 (5 bases). This CDR3 comprises 14 residues. Germline values: CDR1 MGHDK, CDR2 SYGVNS. Between the trimmed V and J ends, which lost 3 bases and 6 bases, there was a span of 15 bases. In DNA, the CDR3 is TGTGCCAGCAGTGACCAGCAGGGTTGGGGCGAGCAGTACTTC. Its translation is CASSDQQGWGEQYF.

The chain has TRBV30 and TRBJ1-2, with a possible D match to TRBD1 (5 bases). The CDR3 runs to 15 residues. Germline assignment: CDR1 GTSNPN and CDR2 SVGIG (reference sequence). Trimming removed 3 bases at V and 4 bases at J, with 18 bases between. The CDR3 region has the DNA TGTGCCTGGAGGGGGGGACTGGGAGCTCGCTATGGCTACACCTTC. Amino acids: CAWRGGLGARYGYTF.

The chain links TRBV25-1 to TRBJ2-7; TRBD1 agrees at 11 bases. The CDR3 consists of 17 residues. Per the germline V gene, CDR1 is MGHDK and CDR2 is SYGVNS. After removal of 3 bases from V and 6 bases from J, the junction contained 13 bases not matched to a gene. CDR3 DNA sequence: TGTGCCAGCAGTGAGGACCCCGGGACAGGGGGTTTCGCCGAGCAGTACTTC. Protein: CASSEDPGTGGFAEQYF.

V and J are TRBV30 and TRBJ1-2; possible D gene TRBD1, 5 bases. The length of the CDR3 is 13 residues. Looked up from germline, CDR1 is GTSNPN and CDR2 is SVGIG (reference sequence). The ends were cut back, 1 base at V and 4 bases at J, with 10 bases in the middle. CDR3: CAWSASRAYGYTF. In DNA, the CDR3 is TGTGCCTGGAGTGCGAGCAGGGCCTATGGCTACACCTTC.

The chain couples TRBV5-1 to TRBJ1-1, with D possibly matching TRBD1 (5 bases). The CDR3 has 16 residues. Germline values: CDR1 SGHRS, CDR2 YFSETQ. V lost 0 bases, J lost 0 bases, and 12 bases lay in between. CDR3 sequence reads: CASSLDRGLMNTEAFF. CDR3 coding DNA: TGCGCCAGCAGCTTGGACCGGGGACTGATGAACACTGAAGCTTTCTTT. Drawing the rest from reference TRBV5-1 and TRBJ1-1, the complete variable domain is KAGVTQTPRYLIKTRGQQVTLSCSPISGHRSVSWYQQTPGQGLQFLFEYFSETQRNKGNFPGRFSGRQFSNSRSEMNVSTLELGDSALYLCASSLDRGLMNTEAFFGQGTRLTVV.

The chain joins TRBV19 to TRBJ2-1, with D possibly TRBD2 on 6 matching bases. V lost 5 bases and J lost 8, with 13 bases in between. The CDR3 sequence is 13 residues long. Germline assignment: CDR1 LNHDA and CDR2 SQIVND (reference sequence). CDR3 amino acids: CASSPRGYDEQFF. The DNA for the CDR3 is TGTGCCAGTAGTCCACGGGGGTATGATGAGCAGTTCTTC.

This chain uses TRBV7-3 with TRBJ2-5, with 7 positions matching TRBD2. Germline CDR1 SGHTA, CDR2 FQGTGA. The CDR3 runs to 15 residues. V shed 2 bases, J shed 5 bases, and the junction held 8 bases outside the gene matches. The chain's CDR3 is CASSLFAGEGETQYF. The CDR3 nucleotides read TGTGCCAGCAGCTTATTTGCGGGAGAGGGCGAGACCCAGTACTTC.

The rearrangement uses TRBV27 and TRBJ2-3; D not resolved. V lost 3 bases and J lost 0, with 7 bases in between. Germline V gene sequence: CDR1 MNHEY, CDR2 SMNVEV (reference sequence). This CDR3 region has 14 residues. As DNA, the CDR3 is TGTGCCAGCAGTTTGGCCTCCAGCACAGATACGCAGTATTTT. Protein sequence: CASSLASSTDTQYF.

Regarding this clone: At one of its ends the junction is not consistent with the germline gene, which may arise from a read error. The chain combines TRBV9 with TRBJ2-3; D unclear. CDR1 is SGDLS and CDR2 is YYNGEE in the germline V gene. This CDR3 comprises 15 residues. CDR3: CASSVDGLSTDTQYF. The CDR3 nucleotides are TGTGCCAGCAGCGTAGATGGTCTGAGCACGGATACGCAGTATTTT.

This chain uses TRBV5-4 with TRBJ2-7; weak D call: TRBD1 (6 bases). Germline loops: CDR1 SGHNT, CDR2 YYREEE (reference sequence). The CDR3 is made up of 15 amino acids. The V end lost 4 bases, the J end lost 1 base, and 15 bases lay between the germline ends. The CDR3 loop reads CASSTQDRASYEQYF. In DNA, the CDR3 is TGTGCCAGCAGCACCCAGGACAGAGCATCCTACGAGCAGTACTTC.

The CDR3 loop is CASSGLAGANTGELFF. CDR3 bases: TGTGCCAGCAGTGGACTAGCGGGGGCGAACACCGGGGAGCTGTTTTTT. J is TRBJ2-2 and V is TRBV2; 12 bases fit TRBD2. Germline V CDR1 and CDR2: SNHLY, FYNNEI. The CDR3 runs to 16 residues. V gave up 4 bases and J gave up 0 bases; unmatched junction bases: 0.

The rearrangement links TRBV5-6 to TRBJ1-1; TRBD1 matches at 11 bases. Germline V gene sequence: CDR1 SGHDT, CDR2 YYEEEE. The CDR3 consists of 14 residues. With V trimmed by 3 bases and J by 11 bases, 9 bases remained unmatched. The CDR3 DNA reads as TGTGCCAGCAGCTCCGGGACAGGGGGAAGGTTGGCTTTCTTT. Its translation: CASSSGTGGRLAFF.